This T cell receptor beta chain was identified in a study of blood T cells in healthy people across ages. Study-wide background: Researchers report that template switching captured about one barcoded beta molecule per two T cells.

Donors were healthy Caucasian individuals from Russia aged about 6 to 100. Next came a second PCR, run for about 6 to 11 cycles, which used a sample-barcoded 5' primer along with a J-beta primer mix. TCRdb used MiXCR to reprocess the 5' RACE reads, holding one entry per CDR3 protein. The data contain hundreds of thousands of distinct CDR3 sequences, 48% of them singletons. Study-wide findings and caveats: Both higher diversity and more naive CD4+ cells marked long-lived donors when set against aged donors.

V was trimmed by 5 bases and J by 1 base, leaving 11 bases between them. The CDR3 is 14 residues long. The germline V gene has CDR1 SEHNR and CDR2 FQNEAQ (reference sequence). In the case of this clonotype: Its target is not known.

This TCR came from a man aged 30 to 45 in good health. This chain uses TRBV7-9 with TRBJ1-2; unclear D gene. Sequencing used blood. The CDR3 protein is CASSPQLFNYGYTF. DNA for the CDR3: TGTGCCAGCAGCCCGCAATTATTTAACTATGGCTACACCTTC.